This TCR beta chain appears in the sequencing data of a study of cytomegalovirus exposure and HLA in healthy donors. Germline V gene sequence: CDR1 SGHRS, CDR2 YFSETQ. This CDR3 is 18 amino acids long. The ends were cut back, 3 bases at V and 0 bases at J, with 19 bases in the middle. PCR was performed using 60 Vbeta and 13 Jbeta primers. Methods used by the authors: The count from a later analysis was tens of millions of unique TCR beta chains, approximately 9.9 million of them shared. Some clones are missing from TCRdb's copy, which holds only in-frame ones; the method was immunoSEQ multiplex PCR. V, J and clone size reflect that table, while D and trimming were determined from the DNA. The sample includes more than 100,000 clones, more than 75% seen only once; the top ten take about 7.4%. As regards this clone: Antigen: not known.

Study conclusions and caveats: Later analysis showed TCR association rates varying by HLA locus, highest for DRB1 and lowest for HLA-C.

Sequences were obtained from PBMCs. The chain combines TRBV5-1 with TRBJ1-3; a weak D match, TRBD1 (6 bases). This TCR came from a woman in her 50s in good health and CMV-seropositive. In DNA, the CDR3 is TGCGCCAGCAGCTCGACCTCGGTAGACAGGTTCTCTGGAAACACCATATATTTT. Protein: CASSSTSVDRFSGNTIYF.